A single T cell receptor (beta chain) is shown here with its context. The PCR employed 60 Vbeta primers together with 13 Jbeta primers. Clones were read by immunoSEQ multiplex PCR, and TCRdb kept only the in-frame ones, dropping some. In the table there are 250,000 to 350,000 clones, 70% to 90% of which are singletons. This specimen belongs to a study of cytomegalovirus exposure and HLA in healthy donors. The sample comprised PBMCs. This clonotype originated in a woman younger than 30 in good health and CMV-seronegative.

The CDR3 nucleotides are TGTGCCAGCTCACCCTCGACAGGGTCGAGGACTGAAGCTTTCTTT. Amino acids: CASSPSTGSRTEAFF. This chain links TRBV18 with TRBJ1-1; 7 bases map to TRBD1. The germline gives CDR1 KGHSH, CDR2 LQKENI. The length of the CDR3 is 15 residues. The trim removed 3 bases at V and 5 bases at J, leaving 9 bases unmatched.